This T cell receptor beta chain was sequenced for a study of shared clonotypes between healthy human individuals. V dropped 5 bases and J dropped 3 bases, with 11 bases sitting between them. This CDR3 comprises 13 residues. The V gene's germline CDR1 is SGHAT and CDR2 FQNNGV. Researchers divided each subset's genomic DNA evenly across several immunoSEQ plates. TCRdb's copy holds only in-frame clones and misses some; the assay was immunoSEQ multiplex PCR. This table holds roughly 2,000,000 clones, about 94% found once. Selected positively for CCR7 and CD45RO-negative, naive CD8 cells excluded terminally differentiated effector memory CD45RA+ cells.

J is TRBJ2-7 and V is TRBV11-2; D is possibly TRBD2 (5 bases). The origin of this receptor is a man aged 18 to 30 in good health. Sequences were obtained from naive CD8+ T cells sorted from blood. DNA of the CDR3: TGTGCCAGCAGCCTAGGACTGGACTACGAGCAGTACTTC. This sequence encodes CASSLGLDYEQYF. Full variable domain (remainder filled in from reference TRBV11-2 and TRBJ2-7): EAGVAQSPRYKIIEKRQSVAFWCNPISGHATLYWYQQILGQGPKLLIQFQNNGVVDDSQLPKDRFSAERLKGVDSTLKIQPAKLEDSAVYLCASSLGLDYEQYFGPGTRLTVT.